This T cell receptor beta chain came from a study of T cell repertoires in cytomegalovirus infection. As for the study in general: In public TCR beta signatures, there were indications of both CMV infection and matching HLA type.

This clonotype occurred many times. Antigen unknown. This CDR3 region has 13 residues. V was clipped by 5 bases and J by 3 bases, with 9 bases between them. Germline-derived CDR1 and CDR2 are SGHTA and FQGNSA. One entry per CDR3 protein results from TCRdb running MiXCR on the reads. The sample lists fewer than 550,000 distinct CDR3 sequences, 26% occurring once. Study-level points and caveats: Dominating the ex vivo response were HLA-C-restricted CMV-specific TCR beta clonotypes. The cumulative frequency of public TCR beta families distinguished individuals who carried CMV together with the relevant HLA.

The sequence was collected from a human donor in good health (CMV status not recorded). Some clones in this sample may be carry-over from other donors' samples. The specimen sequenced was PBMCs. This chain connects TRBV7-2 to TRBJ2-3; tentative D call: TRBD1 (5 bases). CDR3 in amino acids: CASSPRETDTQYF. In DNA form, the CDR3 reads TGTGCCAGCAGCCCCAGGGAAACAGATACGCAGTATTTT.